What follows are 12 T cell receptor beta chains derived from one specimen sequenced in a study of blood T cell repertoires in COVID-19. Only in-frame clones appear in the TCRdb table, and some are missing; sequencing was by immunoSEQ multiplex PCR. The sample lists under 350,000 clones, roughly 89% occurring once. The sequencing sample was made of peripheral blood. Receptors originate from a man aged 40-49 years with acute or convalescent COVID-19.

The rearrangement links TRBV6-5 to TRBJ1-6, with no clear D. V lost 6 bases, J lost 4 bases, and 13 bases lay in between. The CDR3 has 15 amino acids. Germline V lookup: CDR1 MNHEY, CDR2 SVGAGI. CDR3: CASSRRPEYNSPLHF. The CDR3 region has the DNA TGTGCCAGCAGCCGCAGACCGGAGTATAATTCACCCCTCCACTTT.

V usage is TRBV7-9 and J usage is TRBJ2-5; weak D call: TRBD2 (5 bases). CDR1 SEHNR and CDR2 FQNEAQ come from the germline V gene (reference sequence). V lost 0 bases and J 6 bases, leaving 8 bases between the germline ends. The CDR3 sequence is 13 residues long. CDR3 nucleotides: TGTGCCAGCAGCTTAGCCGGGGAACAGACCCAGTACTTC. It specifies CASSLAGEQTQYF.

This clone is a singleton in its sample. CDR3 residues: CATSRARGILETQYF. The CDR3 bases are TGTGCCACCAGCAGAGCGCGGGGTATATTGGAGACCCAGTACTTC. V usage is TRBV15 and J usage is TRBJ2-5; D may be TRBD2 (6 bases). The V gene lost 1 base and the J gene lost 5 bases, with 14 bases spanning the gap. Germline V gene lookup returns CDR1 LNHNV and CDR2 YYDKDF (reference sequence). The CDR3 contains 15 residues.

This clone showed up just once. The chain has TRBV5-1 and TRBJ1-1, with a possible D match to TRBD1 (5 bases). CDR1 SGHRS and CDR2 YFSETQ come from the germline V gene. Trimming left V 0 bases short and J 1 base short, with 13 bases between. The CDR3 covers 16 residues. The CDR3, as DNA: TGCGCCAGCAGCTTGGAATTGGGGGAGGCGAACACTGAAGCTTTCTTT. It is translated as CASSLELGEANTEAFF. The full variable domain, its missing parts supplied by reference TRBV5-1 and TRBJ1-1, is KAGVTQTPRYLIKTRGQQVTLSCSPISGHRSVSWYQQTPGQGLQFLFEYFSETQRNKGNFPGRFSGRQFSNSRSEMNVSTLELGDSALYLCASSLELGEANTEAFFGQGTRLTVV.

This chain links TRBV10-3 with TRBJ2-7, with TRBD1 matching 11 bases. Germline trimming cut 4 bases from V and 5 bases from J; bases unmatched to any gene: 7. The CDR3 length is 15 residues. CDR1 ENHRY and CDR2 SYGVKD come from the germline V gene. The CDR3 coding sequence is TGTGCCATCAGTGGTCAGGACAGGGGGCAGGACGAGCAGTACTTC. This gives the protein CAISGQDRGQDEQYF.

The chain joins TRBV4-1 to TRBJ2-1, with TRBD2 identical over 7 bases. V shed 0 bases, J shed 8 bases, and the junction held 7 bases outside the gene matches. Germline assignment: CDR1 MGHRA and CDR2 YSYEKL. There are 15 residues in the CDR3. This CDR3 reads CASSQEELARDEQFF. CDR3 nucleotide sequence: TGCGCCAGCAGCCAAGAAGAACTAGCGAGGGATGAGCAGTTCTTC.

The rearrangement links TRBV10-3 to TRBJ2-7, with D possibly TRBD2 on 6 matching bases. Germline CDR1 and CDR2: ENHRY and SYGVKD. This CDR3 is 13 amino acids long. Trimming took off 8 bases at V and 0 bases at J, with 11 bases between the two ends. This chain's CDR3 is CAIRDGSSYEQYF. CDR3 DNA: TGTGCCATCCGGGACGGGAGCTCCTACGAGCAGTACTTC.

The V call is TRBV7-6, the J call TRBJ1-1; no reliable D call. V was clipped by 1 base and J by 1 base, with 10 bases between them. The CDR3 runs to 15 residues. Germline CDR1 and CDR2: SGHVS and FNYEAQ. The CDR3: CASSLVSRGNTEAFF. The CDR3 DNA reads TGTGCCAGCAGCTTAGTGTCACGGGGGAACACTGAAGCTTTCTTT.

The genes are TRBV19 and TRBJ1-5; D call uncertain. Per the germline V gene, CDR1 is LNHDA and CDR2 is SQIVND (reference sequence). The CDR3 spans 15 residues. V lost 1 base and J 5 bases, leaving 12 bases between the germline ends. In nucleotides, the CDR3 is TGTGCCAGTAGTATAGGAGGGCAGCCTTATCAGCCCCAGCATTTT. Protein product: CASSIGGQPYQPQHF.

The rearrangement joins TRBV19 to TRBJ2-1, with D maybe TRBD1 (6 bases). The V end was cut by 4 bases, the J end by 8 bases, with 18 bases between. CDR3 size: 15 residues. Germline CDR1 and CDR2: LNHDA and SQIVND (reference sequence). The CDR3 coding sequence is TGTGCCAGTAGTACCCCAGGGACACCTCAGCATGAGCAGTTCTTC. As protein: CASSTPGTPQHEQFF.

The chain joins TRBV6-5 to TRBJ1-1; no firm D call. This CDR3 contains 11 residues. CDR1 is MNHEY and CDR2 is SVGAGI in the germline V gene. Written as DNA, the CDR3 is TGTGTCTCACATGCGAACACTGAAGCTTTCTTT. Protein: CVSHANTEAFF.

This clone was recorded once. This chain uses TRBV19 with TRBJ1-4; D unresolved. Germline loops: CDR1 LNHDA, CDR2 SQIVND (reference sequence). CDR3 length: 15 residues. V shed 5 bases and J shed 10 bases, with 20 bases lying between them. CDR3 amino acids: CASSPRPGGERKLFF. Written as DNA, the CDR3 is TGTGCCAGTAGTCCGAGGCCAGGCGGGGAGAGAAAACTGTTTTTT.